This T cell receptor beta chain is drawn from a study of blood T cells in healthy people across ages. PCR was performed a second time for about 6 to 11 cycles using a sample-barcoded 5' primer and a J-beta primer mix. Each cDNA molecule was tagged by a template-switch adaptor with 12 random nucleotides. TCRdb ran MiXCR on the 5' RACE reads and lists one entry per CDR3 protein. The repertoire holds over a million distinct CDR3 sequences, roughly 43% seen once, with about 4% in the top ten. This clonotype was recorded a few times. Antigen unknown. This CDR3 comprises 15 residues. V shed 8 bases and J 1 base; nucleotides not matched to a gene: 9. The germline CDR1 and CDR2 sequences are SNHLY and FYNNEI. Notes on the study in general: Whereas aged donors had fewer naive CD4+ cells, long-lived donors had more of them and higher diversity.

The genes are TRBV2 and TRBJ2-3, with 7 bases matching TRBD2. The clonotype was recovered from a young woman in good health. Input material: blood. The CDR3 protein is CASGEWGGGTDTQYF. Here the CDR3 DNA reads TGTGCCAGCGGCGAGTGGGGGGGTGGCACAGATACGCAGTATTTT.